These T cell receptor beta chains were read from a single sample in a study of T cells after yellow fever vaccination. MiXCR was run by TCRdb on the 5' RACE reads, yielding one entry per CDR3 protein. Of approximately 510,000 distinct CDR3 sequences listed, 21% are singletons. The sample consisted of PBMCs, taken approximately 22 days after the first yellow fever vaccination. Receptors originate from a man between 18 and 29 years old who received the YFV17D yellow fever vaccine. The CDR3 runs from the conserved cysteine through the conserved F or W. D genes are given only for firm matches. For some rows the clone size is stated as once, few or many, or as a class when expanded; others skip it.

TRBD2 TRBJ2-3 TRBV10-3 - CAISLTSPEITDTQYF TGTGCCATCAGTTTGACTAGCCCGGAAATCACAGATACGCAGTATTTT
- TRBJ2-5 TRBV6-2/TRBV6-3 - CASTRTEVETQYF TGTGCCAGCACCCGAACAGAGGTCGAGACCCAGTACTTC
- TRBJ2-5 TRBV21-1 - CASSKAGNLGWQVVTQYF TGTGCCAGCAGCAAAGCTGGAAACCTGGGGTGGCAGGTAGTGACCCAGTACTTC
- TRBJ2-3 TRBV7-2 - CASSLATGRRTDTQYF TGTGCCAGCAGCTTAGCCACGGGGCGGAGGACAGATACGCAGTATTTT
- TRBJ2-1 TRBV4-2 - CASSKGGGTYNEQFF TGTGCCAGCAGCAAAGGGGGGGGCACCTACAATGAGCAGTTCTTC
- TRBJ2-5 TRBV9 - CASSFRQTQETQYF TGTGCCAGCAGCTTCCGACAGACTCAAGAGACCCAGTACTTC
- TRBJ1-3 TRBV12-3/TRBV12-4 - CASTFVISGNTIYF TGTGCCAGCACTTTCGTCATATCTGGAAACACCATATATTTT
- TRBJ2-7 TRBV27 few CASSSTPWTYEQYF TGTGCCAGCAGTTCCACGCCATGGACCTACGAGCAGTACTTC
- TRBJ1-2 TRBV3-1 few CASTPSGGAYGYTF TGTGCCAGCACCCCGTCTGGGGGGGCCTATGGCTACACCTTC
- TRBJ2-6 TRBV6-2/TRBV6-3 few CASRALRSRGSGANVLTF TGTGCCAGCAGAGCTCTCCGTAGTCGGGGATCTGGGGCCAACGTCCTGACTTTC
TRBD1 TRBJ1-5 TRBV6-2/TRBV6-3 - CASSEAGTGNYQPQHF TGTGCCAGCAGCGAGGCCGGGACAGGGAATTATCAGCCCCAGCATTTT
- TRBJ1-3 TRBV7-2 - CASSLGIDGNTIYF TGTGCCAGCAGCTTAGGAATTGACGGAAACACCATATATTTT
- TRBJ1-6 TRBV7-2 - CASSLEIVQTSPLHF TGTGCCAGCAGCTTAGAAATAGTCCAGACTTCACCCCTCCACTTT
TRBD1 TRBJ1-5 TRBV29-1 many CSVGPGGNQPQHF TGCAGCGTTGGTCCAGGGGGGAATCAGCCCCAGCATTTT
TRBD1 TRBJ2-3 TRBV7-9 - CASRPNRGWRTDTQYF TGTGCCAGCAGGCCGAACAGGGGATGGCGCACAGATACGCAGTATTTT
TRBD2 TRBJ2-1 TRBV7-2 few CASSLLSGGRNEQFF TGTGCCAGCAGCTTATTAAGCGGGGGGAGGAATGAGCAGTTCTTC
- TRBJ1-5 TRBV10-3 - CASTENSNQPQHF TGTGCCAGCACCGAGAATAGCAATCAGCCCCAGCATTTT
- TRBJ2-5 TRBV20-1 - CSARTPQETQYF TGCAGTGCTAGGACGCCCCAAGAGACCCAGTACTTC
TRBD2 TRBJ2-3 TRBV27 - CASRYSSGYSTDTQYF TGTGCGAGCAGGTATTCTAGCGGGTACAGCACAGATACGCAGTATTTT
TRBD1 TRBJ1-5 TRBV20-1 - CSAREQGEDQPQHF TGCAGTGCTAGAGAACAGGGGGAGGATCAGCCCCAGCATTTT
- TRBJ1-5 TRBV19 - CASSTEAHQPQHF TGTGCCAGTAGTACGGAGGCACATCAGCCCCAGCATTTT
- TRBJ2-1 TRBV1 - CTSSQESRSSGGDNEQFF TGCACCAGCAGCCAAGAGAGCAGGTCGAGCGGGGGGGACAATGAGCAGTTCTTC
- TRBJ1-1 TRBV6-5 few CASSYSGENTEAFF TGTGCCAGCAGTTATTCAGGGGAGAACACTGAAGCTTTCTTT